A selection of T cell receptor beta chains follows, all from one sample in a study of breast tumors, draining lymph nodes, adjacent tissues. A single record per CDR3 protein comes from TCRdb applying MiXCR to the multiplex PCR reads. There are 25,000 or so distinct CDR3 sequences in the sample; almost 70% occur only once, and less than 25% lies in the top ten. The specimen was tumor-adjacent breast tissue. These receptors all stem from a female donor with breast cancer. Some clones in this sample may be carry-over from other donors' samples. Each CDR3 is given with its conserved first and last residue.

J gene	V gene	CDR3 protein
TRBJ2-7	TRBV7-9	CASSPPRSSYEQYF
TRBJ2-2	TRBV5-1	CASSLGRETGELFF
TRBJ2-7	TRBV9	CASSPSGRGYEQYF
TRBJ2-3	TRBV3-1	CASSAPTDTQYF
TRBJ2-3	TRBV4-1	CASSEDRQGVTDTQYF
TRBJ2-3	TRBV5-5	CASSLAPSTDTQYF
TRBJ1-6	TRBV7-6	CASSFSWDSPLHF
TRBJ1-6	TRBV12-3/TRBV12-4	CASSETGDSPLHF
TRBJ2-7	TRBV7-2	CASSLLTSEQYF
TRBJ2-1	TRBV15	CATSRVTGGGDEQFF
TRBJ2-3	TRBV24-1	CATSEGNTDTQYF
TRBJ2-3	TRBV29-1	CSGADRVTDTQYF
TRBJ1-2	TRBV20-1	CSASSPLEGYTF
TRBJ2-1	TRBV20-1	CISTGAYNEQFF
TRBJ2-1	TRBV20-1	CSARSVAQYNEQFF
TRBJ2-1	TRBV20-1	CSATESRGVAYNEQFF
TRBJ2-3	TRBV15	CATSRGADRVTDTQYF
TRBJ2-1	TRBV20-1	CSARDVGGTPYNEQFF
TRBJ2-1	TRBV9	CASSPSRGEGGEQFF
TRBJ2-7	TRBV20-1	CSARVDYHEQYF
TRBJ2-1	TRBV5-1	CASSFQIAGQDNEQFF
TRBJ2-5	TRBV12-3/TRBV12-4	CASNLWGGGHPQETQYF
TRBJ2-7	TRBV20-1	CSASTRTGTSGRLSYEQYF
TRBJ1-3	TRBV15	CATVSSGNTIYF
TRBJ2-3	TRBV4-2	CASSQDRGTPTFTDTQYF
TRBJ1-4	TRBV24-1	CATSEVNREREKLFF
TRBJ2-3	TRBV30	CAWSPRGSRADTQYF
TRBJ2-5	TRBV11-2	CASSYNRDPRGETQYF
TRBJ2-3	TRBV24-1	CATSDLGSRTGKVTDTQYF
TRBJ2-1	TRBV7-3	CASSTTAGNEQFF